This TCR beta chain was profiled in a study of T-cell memory formation after mild COVID-19. The TCR alpha and TCR beta cDNA libraries, bearing sample barcodes and UMIs, were generated by 5'RACE using constant-segment primers. TCRdb reprocessed the 5' RACE reads via MiXCR and lists one record per CDR3 protein. Of under 400,000 distinct CDR3 sequences in the sample, around 30% are singletons; the top ten hold roughly 13%. Overall study findings and caveats: Some responding clones appeared in pre-infection memory, suggesting cross-reactive memory joined. Among CD4+ contracting clones, most were CM and EM, and CD8+ ones EMRA.

This clonotype was found a few times. Its specificity is unknown. CDR3 size: 14 residues. V lost 8 bases and J 6 bases, leaving 20 bases between the germline ends. CDR1 SGHAT and CDR2 FQNNGV come from the germline V gene. Sequencing used PBMCs or a T cell subset sorted from them (not recorded which). The origin of this receptor is an adult woman who had mild COVID-19 (a few samples of this study predate the infection). Cell type and time point are not known. The chain recombines TRBV11-2 with TRBJ2-7; D may correspond to TRBD1 or TRBD2 (5 bases each). CDR3 sequence: CASASGTSVGEQYF. DNA for the CDR3: TGTGCCAGCGCGTCAGGGACCTCGGTGGGCGAGCAGTACTTC.